These 28 T cell receptor beta chains were sequenced from one sample in a study of human T cells and chemical hapten exposure (dated by TCRdb to the early 2020s). During library preparation, unique molecular identifiers were attached to individual cDNA molecules so that TCRs could be counted in a quantitative, reproducible way. TCRdb ran its own pipeline on the public reads, namely fastp trimming at Q25 and MiXCR clone calling, and kept in-frame beta chains. Every CDR3 protein is listed once, alongside the most common genes and DNA of its rows. Here the sample has several thousand distinct CDR3 sequences; around 48% occur a single time. In total, the top ten clones hold 3.5% of the sample. The sample's treatment or condition, from its label and the paper: therapeutic diphenylcyclopropenone sensitization with weekly scalp DPC. The sample here was whole blood, taken before DPC sensitization or 2, 6, or about 24 weeks after (not recorded which). The receptor set was obtained from an adult with alopecia areata. Some clones in this sample may be carry-over from other donors' samples. This table probably holds off-target reads from a library built for another chain.

This chain connects TRBV5-1 to TRBJ2-3; D may match TRBD1 or TRBD2 (6 bases each). Germline V gene lookup returns CDR1 SGHRS and CDR2 YFSETQ. The CDR3 is 16 residues long. The V gene lost 2 bases and the J gene lost 1 base, with 14 bases spanning the gap. CDR3: CASSFRLGGGTDTQYF. The CDR3 bases are TGCGCCAGCAGCTTTCGACTAGGGGGAGGCACAGATACGCAGTATTTT.

This clonotype was found a few times. V gene TRBV2 combines with J gene TRBJ2-3; 7 nucleotides line up with TRBD1. J was trimmed by 4 bases and V by 7 bases; bases with no gene match: 11. CDR1 and CDR2 (germline): SNHLY, FYNNEI. CDR3 size: 15 residues. This CDR3 reads CASTRQGKAPDTQYF. The CDR3 nucleotides are TGTGCCAGCACCCGACAGGGTAAAGCCCCAGATACGCAGTATTTT.

This chain uses TRBV5-1 with TRBJ2-3; 7 bases are a match to TRBD1. This CDR3 is built from 16 residues. Looked up from germline, CDR1 is SGHRS and CDR2 is YFSETQ. The V segment lost 4 bases and the J segment 0 bases; nucleotides outside the gene matches: 8. The CDR3 bases are TGCGCCAGCAGCCCAGGGGGAAGAACTAGCACAGATACGCAGTATTTT. Encoded protein: CASSPGGRTSTDTQYF.

CDR3 protein: CSVEGGAGQSYEQYF. CDR3 sequence (DNA): TGCAGCGTTGAAGGCGGGGCGGGTCAGTCCTACGAGCAGTACTTC. V and J are TRBV29-1 and TRBJ2-7; perhaps TRBD2 as D (6 bases). Trimming removed 1 base at V and 1 base at J, with 14 bases between. The germline CDR1 and CDR2 sequences are SQVTM and ANQGSEA. The length of the CDR3 is 15 residues.

In this sample, this clonotype turned up once. The chain is built from TRBV13 and TRBJ2-2; TRBD2 aligns across 14 bases. Unmatched junction bases numbered 14, after V lost 5 bases and J lost 6 bases. Per germline, CDR1 PRHDT and CDR2 FYEKMQ (reference sequence). The CDR3 is made up of 19 amino acids. In DNA form, the CDR3 reads TGTGCCAGCAGCCCGGGACTAGCGGGGGCCAACACCAGGCCCGGGGAGCTGTTTTTT. Translation gives CASSPGLAGANTRPGELFF.

This clonotype was seen a few times. V is TRBV6-2 or TRBV6-3 and J is TRBJ2-1; a weak D match, TRBD2 (7 bases). V was cut by 2 bases and J by 0 bases, with 14 bases left in between. The CDR3 length is 17 residues. Germline CDR1 MNHEY, CDR2 SVGEGT. CDR3 in amino acids: CASSYGRGGGSYNEQFF. In DNA, the CDR3 is TGTGCCAGCAGTTACGGCAGGGGCGGGGGCTCCTACAATGAGCAGTTCTTC.

The J gene is TRBJ2-7, the V gene TRBV4-3, with 7 bases aligning to TRBD1. Losses at the gene ends were 3 bases for V and 1 base for J; bases not matched to a gene: 9. Germline CDR1 and CDR2: LGHNA and YSLEER. This CDR3 is built from 16 residues. CDR3 amino acids: CASSQAGTVESYEQYF. The CDR3, as DNA: TGCGCCAGCAGCCAGGCCGGGACAGTGGAATCCTACGAGCAGTACTTC.

This clonotype was counted a few times. This sequence joins TRBV29-1 and TRBJ2-1; 7 bases match TRBD1. The CDR3 runs 15 residues. Trimming cost V 6 bases and J 7 bases; bases outside gene matches: 15. Germline CDR1 SQVTM, CDR2 ANQGSEA. CDR3 in DNA: TGCAGCGTCGCACGCGGGCAGGGGGATGTGAATGAGCAGTTCTTC. Its translation: CSVARGQGDVNEQFF.

The V and J genes are TRBV3-1 and TRBJ2-1, with 13 bases lining up with TRBD2. The germline CDR1 and CDR2 sequences are LGHDT and YNNKEL (reference sequence). With V trimmed by 4 bases and J by 4 bases, 7 bases remained unmatched. There are 17 residues in the CDR3. CDR3: CASSRRTSGSGYNEQFF. The CDR3, as DNA: TGTGCCAGCAGCCGCAGGACTAGCGGGAGTGGGTACAATGAGCAGTTCTTC.

This clonotype has only a few counts. Here the CDR3 reads CASSYSRGGGHTDTQYF. The CDR3 nucleotides are TGTGCCAGCAGTTACTCGAGAGGAGGCGGGCACACAGATACGCAGTATTTT. The chain uses TRBV6-6 and TRBJ2-3; possibly TRBD2 for D (5 bases). V dropped 0 bases and J dropped 2 bases, with 15 bases sitting between them. The length of the CDR3 is 17 residues. The germline gives CDR1 MNHNY, CDR2 SVGAGI (reference sequence).

The V gene is TRBV29-1, the J gene TRBJ2-7, with D uncertain. The V gene's germline CDR1 is SQVTM and CDR2 ANQGSEA. V was clipped by 6 bases and J by 2 bases, with 14 bases between them. The CDR3 is 13 residues long. The CDR3 is CSVRNLDAYEQYF. DNA of the CDR3: TGCAGCGTCCGCAACCTGGACGCCTACGAGCAGTACTTC.

The rearrangement joins TRBV29-1 to TRBJ2-3, with a possible D match to TRBD2 (5 bases). The CDR3 is 15 amino acids. Germline CDR1 reads SQVTM; CDR2 reads ANQGSEA. The ends were cut back, 5 bases at V and 2 bases at J, with 17 bases in the middle. The CDR3 here is CSVRERALYTDTQYF. CDR3 DNA sequence: TGCAGCGTTCGGGAAAGGGCCCTGTACACAGATACGCAGTATTTT.

The chain is built from TRBV19 and TRBJ2-3, with D unresolved. This CDR3 comprises 16 residues. The ends were cut back, 8 bases at V and 0 bases at J, with 18 bases in the middle. Germline CDR1 and CDR2: LNHDA and SQIVND (reference sequence). The CDR3 loop reads CASSKLERASTDTQYF. CDR3 DNA sequence: TGTGCCAGTTCTAAATTGGAGCGAGCTAGCACAGATACGCAGTATTTT.

Here the CDR3 reads CASSLASVSYNEQFF. The DNA of the CDR3 is TGTGCCAGCAGCTTAGCGTCGGTCTCCTACAATGAGCAGTTCTTC. The J gene is TRBJ2-1, the V gene TRBV7-9; D is ambiguous. V was shortened by 0 bases and J by 0 bases, with 6 bases between the two germline ends. The CDR3 is 15 residues long. Germline V CDR1 and CDR2: SEHNR, FQNEAQ (reference sequence).

This clonotype occurred a few times. The gene calls are TRBV10-1 and TRBJ2-7; no definite D call. The V end was cut by 2 bases, the J end by 6 bases, with 17 bases between. Germline CDR1 is WNHNN and CDR2 is SYGVQD (reference sequence). The CDR3 is 15 residues long. CDR3 in amino acids: CASSESDPDPGEQYF. The CDR3 DNA reads TGCGCCAGCAGTGAGAGCGACCCAGACCCCGGCGAGCAGTACTTC.

The J gene is TRBJ2-7, the V gene TRBV18; D gene unclear. V lost 4 bases, J lost 2 bases, and 9 bases lay in between. Per the germline V gene, CDR1 is KGHSH and CDR2 is LQKENI. The CDR3 consists of 13 residues. Written as DNA, the CDR3 is TGTGCCAGCTCACTCGGCCCCACCTACGAGCAGTACTTC. Translation: CASSLGPTYEQYF. Combining the CDR3 with reference TRBV18 and TRBJ2-7 gives the whole variable domain NAGVMQNPRHLVRRRGQEARLRCSPMKGHSHVYWYRQLPEEGLKFMVYLQKENIIDESGMPKERFSAEFPKEGPSILRIQQVVRGDSAAYFCASSLGPTYEQYFGPGTRLTVT.

The gene calls are TRBV28 and TRBJ2-3, with 11 bases that match TRBD2. J was trimmed by 0 bases and V by 4 bases; bases with no gene match: 6. The length of the CDR3 is 17 residues. CDR1 MDHEN and CDR2 SYDVKM come from the germline V gene. This CDR3 is CASSSASGGWSTDTQYF. The CDR3 DNA sequence: TGTGCCAGCAGTTCGGCTAGCGGGGGGTGGAGCACAGATACGCAGTATTTT.

This clonotype has a handful of counts. The chain carries TRBV6-4 and TRBJ2-1; unclear D gene. The V end lost 4 bases, the J end lost 7 bases, and 17 bases lay between the germline ends. This CDR3 is built from 15 residues. The germline CDR1 and CDR2 sequences are MRHNA and SNTAGT. The CDR3 sequence: CASSAGESTRNEQFF. Here the CDR3 DNA reads TGTGCCAGCAGTGCCGGCGAGAGTACACGTAATGAGCAGTTCTTC.

V gene TRBV7-2 combines with J gene TRBJ2-7; D possibly uses TRBD1 or TRBD2 (5 bases each). CDR1 and CDR2 (germline): SGHTA, FQGNSA. The CDR3 is 13 residues long. Between the trimmed V and J ends, which lost 1 base and 6 bases, there was a span of 10 bases. The DNA of the CDR3 is TGTGCCAGCAGCTTAGGTTCAGGGACCGAGCAGTACTTC. This translates into CASSLGSGTEQYF.

The table lists this clonotype with a few counts. The chain uses TRBV7-2 and TRBJ2-1, with D hard to call. V was trimmed by 3 bases and J by 7 bases, leaving 22 bases between them. Germline loops: CDR1 SGHTA, CDR2 FQGNSA. The CDR3 loop spans 17 amino acids. The CDR3 sequence: CASSFVAGVTFLNEQFF. The CDR3 DNA reads TGTGCCAGCAGCTTCGTAGCTGGCGTAACTTTTTTGAATGAGCAGTTCTTC.

This clonotype was detected only a few times. J is TRBJ1-1 and V is TRBV20-1, with D unresolved. Per the germline V gene, CDR1 is DFQATT and CDR2 is SNEGSKA (reference sequence). This CDR3 comprises 13 residues. V was clipped by 5 bases and J by 3 bases, with 13 bases between them. The CDR3 sequence: CSASFSGDTEAFF. In DNA, the CDR3 is TGCAGTGCTTCTTTCAGCGGGGACACTGAAGCTTTCTTT.

The chain is built from TRBV11-2 and TRBJ2-3; D uncertain. V shed 6 bases and J shed 4 bases, with 11 bases lying between them. The V gene's germline CDR1 is SGHAT and CDR2 FQNNGV. This CDR3 has 13 amino acids. The CDR3 loop reads CASRRTGADTQYF. The CDR3 nucleotides read TGTGCCAGCAGGCGCACTGGCGCAGATACGCAGTATTTT.

The CDR3 nucleotides are TGTGCCAGCAGCGCCCGACAGGGGAGAGAGACCCAGTACTTC. This gives the protein CASSARQGRETQYF. V gene TRBV7-2 combines with J gene TRBJ2-5; TRBD1 matches 8 bases. Losses at the gene ends were 5 bases for V and 4 bases for J; bases not matched to a gene: 6. Looked up from germline, CDR1 is SGHTA and CDR2 is FQGNSA. This CDR3 is 14 amino acids long.

The chain couples TRBV7-6 to TRBJ2-3, with no clear D. The CDR3 has 11 residues. V was clipped by 5 bases and J by 7 bases, with 7 bases between them. Per the germline V gene, CDR1 is SGHVS and CDR2 is FNYEAQ. The CDR3 DNA reads as TGTGCCAGCAGCCTGAGGAATACGCAGTATTTT. Translating it yields CASSLRNTQYF.

This clonotype has more than one count but fewer than ten. J is TRBJ2-1 and V is TRBV28; D may match TRBD1 or TRBD2 (5 bases each). CDR3 length: 13 amino acids. V was cut by 8 bases and J by 4 bases, with 12 bases left in between. From germline, CDR1 is MDHEN and CDR2 SYDVKM. CDR3 in DNA: TGTGCCAGCGAGAGGGGCCCGTACAATGAGCAGTTCTTC. Its translation: CASERGPYNEQFF.

In this sample, this clonotype turned up a few times. One end of the junction is discordant with germline, which a read error may explain. The chain recombines TRBV7-2 with TRBJ2-2, with 12 bases aligning to TRBD2. The CDR3 is made up of 16 amino acids. Per the germline V gene, CDR1 is SGHTA and CDR2 is FQGNSA. CDR3 coding DNA: TGTGCCAGCAGCCTAGCGGGAGGGACTAACACCGGGGAGCTGTTTTTT. Translated, it gives CASSLAGGTNTGELFF.

The chain joins TRBV6-2 or TRBV6-3 to TRBJ2-5; D unclear. This CDR3 is built from 12 residues. The germline gives CDR1 MNHEY, CDR2 SVGEGT. Trimming took off 8 bases at V and 2 bases at J, with 9 bases between the two ends. In nucleotides, the CDR3 is TGTGCCAGCCGGCGCAGACAAGAGACCCAGTACTTC. Translating gives CASRRRQETQYF.

This clonotype was seen a handful of times. The genes are TRBV20-1 and TRBJ2-7, with D perhaps TRBD1 (5 bases). CDR3 length equals 16 residues. Per germline, CDR1 DFQATT and CDR2 SNEGSKA (reference sequence). Trimming shortened V by 0 bases and J by 0 bases, and 15 bases separated the two germline ends. The chain's CDR3 is CSARDLYGQSSYEQYF. The DNA for the CDR3 is TGCAGTGCTAGAGATCTGTACGGACAAAGCTCCTACGAGCAGTACTTC.